This T cell receptor (beta chain) was identified in a study of cytomegalovirus exposure and HLA in healthy donors. Study-wide points: Common viral pathogens were later found to be apparently linked to several of the most significant clusters. CMV serostatus was the only recorded immune exposure for donors. Relative to equally common others, HLA-associated TCR beta chains showed greater clonal expansion in a later analysis.

PCR involved 60 Vbeta and 13 Jbeta primers. Some clones are missing from TCRdb's copy, which holds only in-frame ones; the method was immunoSEQ multiplex PCR. Counted here are approximately 93,000 clones, 60% to 80% occurring once; the ten biggest clones make up 3% to 4%. To note about this clone: The antigen remains undetermined.

The sequencing sample was made of PBMCs. The receptor was isolated from a woman aged 40 to 50 in good health and CMV-seronegative.

For the CDR3, the DNA is TGCGCCAGCAGCAAATATAGCGGGGAAAACAATGAGCAGTTCTTC. This gives the protein CASSKYSGENNEQFF. This rearrangement joins TRBV4-3 to TRBJ2-1; 8 nucleotides line up with TRBD2. CDR3 size: 15 residues. Losses at the gene ends were 5 bases for V and 5 bases for J; bases not matched to a gene: 8. CDR1 and CDR2 from the germline V gene are LGHNA and YSLEER.